Sequencing of this T cell receptor beta chain was carried out in a study of blood T cell repertoires in COVID-19. Participants, about 18 to 89 years old, spanned around 25 US areas. V lost 8 bases and J lost 2; bases outside the gene matches: 6. The CDR3 length is 12 residues. CDR1 is SQVTM and CDR2 is ANQGSEA in the germline V gene. Profiled with immunoSEQ multiplex PCR; TCRdb holds only in-frame clones, not every one. Here the sample spans more than 250,000 clones, around 87% being singletons. This sequence joins TRBV29-1 and TRBJ2-7; 7 positions agree with TRBD1. The receptor was isolated from a young woman who had recovered from COVID-19. Sequencing was done on a sample of PBMCs or T cells enriched from blood (not recorded which). The CDR3 is CSIMTGPYEQYF. Here the CDR3 DNA reads TGCAGCATAATGACAGGGCCCTACGAGCAGTACTTC.